This TCR beta chain was sequenced for a study of T cells in tuberculosis. TCRdb keeps only in-frame clones here, not all; method: immunoSEQ multiplex PCR. Of approximately 31,000 clones in the sample, around 88% were seen once. Study-level findings and limits: Active tuberculosis alpha repertoires lay closer to GMM-specific TCRs than controls'.

Time point given: new active TB diagnosis, blood taken before or within 7 days of starting treatment. On average about 100,000 T cells per donor were immunosequenced. CDR3 length: 15 residues. The ends were cut back, 4 bases at V and 4 bases at J, with 14 bases in the middle. Germline values: CDR1 LNHDA, CDR2 SQIVND (reference sequence). Comments on this clone: As yet, its antigen is unknown.

The specimen comprised PBMCs, sampled at tuberculosis diagnosis. The TCR comes from an adult with tuberculosis. The chain is built from TRBV19 and TRBJ1-5; D gene ambiguous. The CDR3 DNA reads TGTGCCAGTAGTACCCTTGTCAGGCCTAATCAGCCCCAGCATTTT. This gives the protein CASSTLVRPNQPQHF.